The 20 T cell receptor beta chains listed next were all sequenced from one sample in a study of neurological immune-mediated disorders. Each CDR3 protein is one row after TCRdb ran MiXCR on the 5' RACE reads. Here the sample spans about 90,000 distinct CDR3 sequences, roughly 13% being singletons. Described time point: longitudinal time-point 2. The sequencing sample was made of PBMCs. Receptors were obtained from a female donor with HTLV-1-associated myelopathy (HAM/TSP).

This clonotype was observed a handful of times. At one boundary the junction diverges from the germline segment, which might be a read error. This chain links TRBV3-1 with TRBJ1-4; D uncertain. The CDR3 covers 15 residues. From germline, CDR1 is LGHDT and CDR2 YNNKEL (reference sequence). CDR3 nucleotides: TGTGCCAGCAACCAAGGCGGGCTAAACAATGAAAAACTGTTTTTT. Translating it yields CASNQGGLNNEKLFF.

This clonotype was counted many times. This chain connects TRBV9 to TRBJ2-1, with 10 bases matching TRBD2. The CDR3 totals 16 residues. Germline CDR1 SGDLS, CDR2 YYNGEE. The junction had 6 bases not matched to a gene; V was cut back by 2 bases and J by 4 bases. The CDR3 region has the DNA TGTGCCAGCAGCGTGGGAGCGGGGGGGTATTACAATGAGCAGTTCTTC. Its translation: CASSVGAGGYYNEQFF.

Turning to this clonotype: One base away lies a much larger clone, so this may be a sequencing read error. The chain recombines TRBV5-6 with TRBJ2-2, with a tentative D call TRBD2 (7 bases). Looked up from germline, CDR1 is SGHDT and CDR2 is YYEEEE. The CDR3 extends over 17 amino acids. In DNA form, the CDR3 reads TGTGCCAACAGCCGCTTTTCCCGGGGGGCCTCCACCGGGGAGCTGTTTTTT. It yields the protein CANSRFSRGASTGELFF.

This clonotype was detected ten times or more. The chain's CDR3 is CASGLDSPYEQYF. The CDR3 nucleotides read TGTGCTAGTGGTTTGGACAGTCCCTACGAGCAGTACTTC. V usage is TRBV12-5 and J usage is TRBJ2-7, with no clear D. Germline V gives CDR1 LGHNT, CDR2 FRNRAP. This CDR3 spans 13 amino acids. Trimming shortened V by 1 base and J by 2 bases, and 6 bases separated the two germline ends.

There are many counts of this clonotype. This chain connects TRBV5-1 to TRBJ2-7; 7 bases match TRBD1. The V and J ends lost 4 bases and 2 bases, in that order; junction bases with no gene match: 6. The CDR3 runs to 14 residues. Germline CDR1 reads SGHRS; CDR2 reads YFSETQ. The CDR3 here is CASSGTALPYEQYF. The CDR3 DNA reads TGCGCCAGCAGCGGGACAGCCCTTCCCTACGAGCAGTACTTC.

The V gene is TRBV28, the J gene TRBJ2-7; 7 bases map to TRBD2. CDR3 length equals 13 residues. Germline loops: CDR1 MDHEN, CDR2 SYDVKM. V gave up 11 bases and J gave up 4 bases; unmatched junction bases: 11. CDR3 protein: CAGGGATVYEQYF. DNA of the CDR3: TGTGCCGGCGGGGGAGCGACGGTGTACGAGCAGTACTTC.

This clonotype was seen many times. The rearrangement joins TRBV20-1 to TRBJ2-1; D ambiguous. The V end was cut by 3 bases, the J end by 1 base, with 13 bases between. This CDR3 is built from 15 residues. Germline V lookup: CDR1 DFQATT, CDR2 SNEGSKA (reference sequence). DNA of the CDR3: TGCAGTGCTAGTAGACTTCTAGGTTCCTACAATGAGCAGTTCTTC. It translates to CSASRLLGSYNEQFF.

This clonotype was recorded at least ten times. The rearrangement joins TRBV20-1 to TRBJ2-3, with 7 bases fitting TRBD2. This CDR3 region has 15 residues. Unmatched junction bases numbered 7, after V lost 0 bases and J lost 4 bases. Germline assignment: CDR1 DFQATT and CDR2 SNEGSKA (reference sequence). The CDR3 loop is CSARDLQRGADTQYF. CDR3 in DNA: TGCAGTGCTAGAGATCTTCAGCGGGGAGCAGATACGCAGTATTTT.

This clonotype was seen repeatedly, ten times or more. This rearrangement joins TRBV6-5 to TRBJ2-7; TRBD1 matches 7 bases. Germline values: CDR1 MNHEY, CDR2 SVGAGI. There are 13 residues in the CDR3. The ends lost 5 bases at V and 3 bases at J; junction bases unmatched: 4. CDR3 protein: CASSDRVRYEQYF. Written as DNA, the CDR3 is TGTGCCAGCAGTGACAGGGTACGCTACGAGCAGTACTTC.

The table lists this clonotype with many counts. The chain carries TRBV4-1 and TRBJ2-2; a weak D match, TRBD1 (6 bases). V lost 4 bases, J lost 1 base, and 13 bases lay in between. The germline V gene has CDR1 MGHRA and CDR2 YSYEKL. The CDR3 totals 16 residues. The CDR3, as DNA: TGCGCCAGCAGCCCCTCAAGACAGGAGAACACCGGGGAGCTGTTTTTT. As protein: CASSPSRQENTGELFF.

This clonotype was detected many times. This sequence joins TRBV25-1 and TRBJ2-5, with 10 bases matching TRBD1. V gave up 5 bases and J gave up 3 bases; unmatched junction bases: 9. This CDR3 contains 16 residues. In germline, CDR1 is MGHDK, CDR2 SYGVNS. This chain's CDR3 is CASSLAGQGLKETQYF. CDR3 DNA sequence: TGTGCCAGCAGTCTGGCGGGACAGGGGCTCAAAGAGACCCAGTACTTC.

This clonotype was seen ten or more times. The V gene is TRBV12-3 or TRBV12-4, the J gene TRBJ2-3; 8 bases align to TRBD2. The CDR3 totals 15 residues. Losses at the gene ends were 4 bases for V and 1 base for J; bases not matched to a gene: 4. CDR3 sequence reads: CASSSRGGRTDTQYF. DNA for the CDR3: TGTGCCAGCAGTTCCCGGGGGGGCCGCACAGATACGCAGTATTTT.

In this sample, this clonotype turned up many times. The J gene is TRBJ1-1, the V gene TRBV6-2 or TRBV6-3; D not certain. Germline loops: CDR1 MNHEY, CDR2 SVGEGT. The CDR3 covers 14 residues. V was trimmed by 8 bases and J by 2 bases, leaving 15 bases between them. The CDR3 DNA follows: TGTGCCAGCTCGAAGGGAAGTGGTAACACTGAAGCTTTCTTT. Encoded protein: CASSKGSGNTEAFF.

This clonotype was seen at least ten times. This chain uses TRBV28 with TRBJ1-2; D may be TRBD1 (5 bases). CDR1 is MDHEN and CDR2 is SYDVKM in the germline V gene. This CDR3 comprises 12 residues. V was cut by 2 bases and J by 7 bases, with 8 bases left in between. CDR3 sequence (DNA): TGTGCCAGCAGTTTAGGGGGTTTTGGCTACACCTTC. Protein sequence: CASSLGGFGYTF.

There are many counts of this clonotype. This CDR3 reads CASSLGVAGGPRSTDTQYF. The CDR3 region has the DNA TGCGCCAGCAGCTTGGGCGTAGCGGGGGGGCCCCGGAGCACAGATACGCAGTATTTT. The chain employs TRBV5-1 and TRBJ2-3; 11 nucleotides agree with TRBD2. Germline CDR1 SGHRS, CDR2 YFSETQ. CDR3 size: 19 residues. V shed 0 bases and J 0 bases; nucleotides not matched to a gene: 9.

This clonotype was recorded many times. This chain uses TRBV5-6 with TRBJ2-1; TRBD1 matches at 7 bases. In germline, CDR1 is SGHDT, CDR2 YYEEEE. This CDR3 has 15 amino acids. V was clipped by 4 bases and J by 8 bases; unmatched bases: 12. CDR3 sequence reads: CASSLLRQGRHEQFF. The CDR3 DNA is TGTGCCAGCAGCCTACTTAGACAGGGACGGCATGAGCAGTTCTTC.

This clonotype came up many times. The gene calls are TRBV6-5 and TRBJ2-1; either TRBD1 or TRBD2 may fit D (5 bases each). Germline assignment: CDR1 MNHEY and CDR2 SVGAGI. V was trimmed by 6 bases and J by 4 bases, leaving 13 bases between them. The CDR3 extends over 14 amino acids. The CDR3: CASSYEGRYNEQFF. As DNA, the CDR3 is TGTGCCAGCAGCTATGAGGGACGGTACAATGAGCAGTTCTTC.

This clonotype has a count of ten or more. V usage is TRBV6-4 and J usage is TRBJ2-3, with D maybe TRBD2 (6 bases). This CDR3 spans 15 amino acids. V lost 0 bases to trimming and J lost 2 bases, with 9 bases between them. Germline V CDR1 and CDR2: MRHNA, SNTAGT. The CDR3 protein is CASSDSSGYTDTQYF. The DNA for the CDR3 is TGTGCCAGCAGTGACTCTAGCGGTTACACAGATACGCAGTATTTT.

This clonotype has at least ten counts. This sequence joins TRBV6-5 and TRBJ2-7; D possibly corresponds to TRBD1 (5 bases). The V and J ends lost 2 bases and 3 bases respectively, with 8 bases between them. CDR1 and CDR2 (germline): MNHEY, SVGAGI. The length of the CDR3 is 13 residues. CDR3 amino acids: CASSYATDYEQYF. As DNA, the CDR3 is TGTGCCAGCAGTTACGCGACAGACTACGAGCAGTACTTC.

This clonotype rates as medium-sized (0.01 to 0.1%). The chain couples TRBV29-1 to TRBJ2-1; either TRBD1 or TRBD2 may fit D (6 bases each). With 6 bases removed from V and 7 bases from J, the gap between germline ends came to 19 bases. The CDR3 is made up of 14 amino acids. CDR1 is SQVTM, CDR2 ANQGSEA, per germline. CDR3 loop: CSVERRGETNEQFF. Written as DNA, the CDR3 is TGCAGCGTCGAAAGGAGGGGGGAGACTAATGAGCAGTTCTTC.